This TCR beta chain was observed in a study of shared clonotypes between healthy human individuals. TCRdb's copy holds only in-frame clones and misses some; the assay was immunoSEQ multiplex PCR. The sample shows some 2 million clones, 85% to 95% of them seen only once. On this clone: The target antigen is unknown.

Trimming took 3 bases from V and 3 from J; bases not matched to a gene: 5. This CDR3 is 15 amino acids long. The germline V gene encodes CDR1 MNHNS and CDR2 SASEGT. Among the donors, all were Caucasian adults who lived in Nashville, Tennessee. Whole-study results and caveats: An expected dependence of interdonor clonotype sharing on sequencing depth was noted. Shared clonotypes across all four donors exceeded non-shared ones in generation probability. Estimated clonotype richness was generally higher in naive than memory subsets.

The receptor was derived from a young man in good health. The rearrangement uses TRBV6-1 and TRBJ2-7; 10 bases fit TRBD1. The sample taken for sequencing was naive CD4+ T cells sorted from blood. Subset denoted: CD45RA+ positively selected. Here the CDR3 DNA reads TGTGCCAGCAGTGATGGGCGGGACAGGGGCTACGAGCAGTACTTC. Translation gives CASSDGRDRGYEQYF.